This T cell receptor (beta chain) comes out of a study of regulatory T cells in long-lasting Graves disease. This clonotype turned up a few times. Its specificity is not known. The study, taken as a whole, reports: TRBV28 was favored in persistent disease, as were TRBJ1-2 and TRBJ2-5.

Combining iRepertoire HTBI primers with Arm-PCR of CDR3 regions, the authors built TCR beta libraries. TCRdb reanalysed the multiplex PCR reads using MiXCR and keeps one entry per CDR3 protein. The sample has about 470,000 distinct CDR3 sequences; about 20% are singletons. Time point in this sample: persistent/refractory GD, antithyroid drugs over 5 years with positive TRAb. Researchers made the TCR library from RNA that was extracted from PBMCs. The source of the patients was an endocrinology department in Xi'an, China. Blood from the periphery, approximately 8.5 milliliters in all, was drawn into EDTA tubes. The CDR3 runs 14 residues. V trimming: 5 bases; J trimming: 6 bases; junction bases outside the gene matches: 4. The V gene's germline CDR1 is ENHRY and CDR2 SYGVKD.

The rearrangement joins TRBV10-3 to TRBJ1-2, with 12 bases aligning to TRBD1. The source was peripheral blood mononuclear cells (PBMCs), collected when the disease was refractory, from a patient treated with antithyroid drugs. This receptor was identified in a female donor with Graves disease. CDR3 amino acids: CAISSGQGADGYTF. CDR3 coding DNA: TGTGCCATCAGTTCGGGACAGGGGGCGGATGGCTACACCTTC.